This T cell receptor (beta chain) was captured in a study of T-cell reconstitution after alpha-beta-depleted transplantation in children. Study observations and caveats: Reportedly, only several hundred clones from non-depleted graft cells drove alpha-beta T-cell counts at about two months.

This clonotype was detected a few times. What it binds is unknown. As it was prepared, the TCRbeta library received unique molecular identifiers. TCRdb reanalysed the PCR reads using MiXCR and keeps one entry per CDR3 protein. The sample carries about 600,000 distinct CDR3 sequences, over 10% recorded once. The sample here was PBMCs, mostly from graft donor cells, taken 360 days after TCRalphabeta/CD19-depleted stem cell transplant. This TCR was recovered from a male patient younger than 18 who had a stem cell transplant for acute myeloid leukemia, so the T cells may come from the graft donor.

The CDR3 region is CASSLPGFSNTGELFF. The CDR3, as DNA: TGTGCCAGCAGTTTACCAGGGTTTTCGAACACCGGGGAGCTGTTTTTT. The chain is built from TRBV28 and TRBJ2-2, with D tentatively TRBD1 (5 bases). V was clipped by 2 bases and J by 0 bases, with 10 bases between them. Germline loops: CDR1 MDHEN, CDR2 SYDVKM. The CDR3 runs 16 residues.